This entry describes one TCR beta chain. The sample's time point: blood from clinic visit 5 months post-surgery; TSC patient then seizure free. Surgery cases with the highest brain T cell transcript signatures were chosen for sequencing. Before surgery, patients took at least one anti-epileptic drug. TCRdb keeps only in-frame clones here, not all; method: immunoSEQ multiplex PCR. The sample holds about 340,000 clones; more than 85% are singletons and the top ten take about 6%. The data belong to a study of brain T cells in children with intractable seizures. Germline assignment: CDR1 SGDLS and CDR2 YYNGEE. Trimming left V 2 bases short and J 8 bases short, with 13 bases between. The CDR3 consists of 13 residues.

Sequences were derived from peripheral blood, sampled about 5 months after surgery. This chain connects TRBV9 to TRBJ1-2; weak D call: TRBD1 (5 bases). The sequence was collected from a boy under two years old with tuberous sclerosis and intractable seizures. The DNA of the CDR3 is TGTGCCAGCAGCGTCGCACCTGGACAAGGCTACACCTTC. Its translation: CASSVAPGQGYTF.